This note documents a single T cell receptor (beta chain) sequence. The specificity of this receptor is unknown. Sequenced using an Illumina HiSeq 2000. TCR beta cDNA libraries were made by 5'RACE template switching that added a universal primer site and unique molecular identifiers. cDNA synthesis was primed from the TCR beta constant segment, followed by two successive PCR amplification steps. In the authors' own workflow: Reads were demultiplexed and grouped by UMI with MIGEC, and clonotypes were assembled and quantified with MiTCR. To exclude erroneous sequences, any TCR cDNA sequence not supported by at least two reads was discarded. The tcR package was used for downstream repertoire analysis, and clonotypes were matched between fractions using CDR3 nucleotide sequence together with V segment. Antigen specificity was annotated against VDJdb with VDJmatch, allowing one amino acid substitution in CDR3. TCRdb reprocessed the reads; each CDR3 protein sequence makes one entry, and DNA is unavailable. The V and J calls come from TCRdb's annotation, not from the publication. The table for this sample lists under 500,000 distinct CDR3 sequences. The ten largest clonotypes hold approximately 7% of the sample.

The data were taken from a study of T cells expressing NK-cell markers (dated by TCRdb to about 2020). Notes on the research overall: Fewer than ten donors provided sorted CD3+CD56+NKG2C+, CD3+CD56+NKG2C- and CD3+CD56-NKG2C+ T-cell subsets, whose TCR beta-chain repertoires were profiled. Among the eight sequenced donors, only one was HCMV-seronegative, while the other seven were HCMV-seropositive. The study sequenced eight donors, all healthy volunteers chosen at random: three men and five women. Illumina HiSeq 2000/2500, MiSeq or NextSeq was used to sequence libraries as 2 x 150 bp reads. What the work shows at the level of the full study, not this receptor alone: For more than 5 donors, the dominant CD3+CD56+NKG2C+ clonotypes were among the top 10 CD8+ clonotypes and accounted for 1.0-7.0% of CD8+ T cells. It remained unclear whether the expanded NKG2C-expressing T cell clones were specific for HCMV antigens. Those dominant clonotypes were again the most abundant among CD3+CD56-NKG2C+ cells in a handful of donors, at roughly 25-60.1%.

HCMV serostatus was determined by detecting HCMV-specific IgG in serum with a commercial ELISA kit. Ficoll density gradient centrifugation was used to isolate peripheral blood mononuclear cells from blood. Source material: blood T cells: a sorted CD56 or NKG2C T cell subset, CD4+ or CD8+ T cells, or bulk PBMC T cells (not recorded which). This sequence originates from a woman aged 18 to 75 in good health.

CDR3 sequence: CSVHVGYQETQYF. Recombination linked TRBV29-1 to TRBJ2-5. For CDR1 and CDR2, the germline V gene lists SQVTM and ANQGSEA. Including the terminal cysteine and phenylalanine, the CDR3 comprises 13 residues. Nucleotide data are not available.